This T cell receptor (beta chain) was sequenced for a study of early T cells in non-severe SARS-CoV-2 infection. Study at large: It was bulk RNA from unsorted whole blood that was sequenced, and the chains were unpaired. Overall study results and limits: Private and CD4 specificities were missed by VDJdb matching, skewed to anti-spike CD8.

The CDR3 totals 17 residues. V was clipped by 6 bases and J by 2 bases; unmatched bases: 7. This clonotype has at least ten counts. The antigen remains unidentified. Researchers attached unique molecular identifiers to individual cDNA molecules. One entry per CDR3 protein results from TCRdb running MiXCR on the 5' RACE reads. The sample includes some 71,000 distinct CDR3 sequences, approximately 10% seen only once; the top ten take 5% to 6.5%. This chain connects TRBV12-3 or TRBV12-4 to TRBJ2-6; TRBD1 aligns across 10 bases. Sequenced material: whole blood. The clonotype originates from an adult who was a healthcare worker with PCR-confirmed SARS-CoV-2 infection or an uninfected control (not recorded which). This chain's CDR3 is CASRDPGQGTGANVLTF. The CDR3, as DNA: TGTGCCAGCAGGGACCCGGGACAGGGGACTGGGGCCAACGTCCTGACTTTC.